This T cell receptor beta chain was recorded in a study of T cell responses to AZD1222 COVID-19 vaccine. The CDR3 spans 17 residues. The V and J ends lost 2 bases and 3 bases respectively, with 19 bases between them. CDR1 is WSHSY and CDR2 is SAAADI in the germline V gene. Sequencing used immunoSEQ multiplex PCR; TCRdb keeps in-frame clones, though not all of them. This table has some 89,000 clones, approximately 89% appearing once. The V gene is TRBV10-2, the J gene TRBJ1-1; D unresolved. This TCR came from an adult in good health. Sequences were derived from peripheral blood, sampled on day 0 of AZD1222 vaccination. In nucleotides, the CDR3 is TGCGCCAGCAGTGAGCCCAGGATGGGTGGCTGGGACACTGAAGCTTTCTTT. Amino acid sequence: CASSEPRMGGWDTEAFF.